This T cell receptor (beta chain) was captured in a study of blood T cell repertoires in COVID-19. Study in general: COVID-19 samples, acute and convalescent, were from the United States, Italy and Spain.

How the authors handled the data: Estimated nucleated cell counts came from reference gene primer amplification. TCRdb's copy holds only in-frame clones and misses some; the assay was immunoSEQ multiplex PCR. For V, J and clone size, that table is used; D and trimming come from the DNA. The sample carries 150,000 to 250,000 clones, approximately 82% recorded once. This CDR3 contains 13 residues. Unmatched junction bases numbered 8, after V lost 7 bases and J lost 5 bases. Germline values: CDR1 SQVTM, CDR2 ANQGSEA. The sample was peripheral blood. The receptor's source is a human donor with acute or convalescent COVID-19. The donor label of this sample is uncertain. This chain joins TRBV29-1 and TRBJ1-5; 7 positions match TRBD1. The CDR3 protein is CSAKRGPDQPQHF. The CDR3 coding sequence is TGCAGCGCAAAAAGGGGGCCGGATCAGCCCCAGCATTTT.